The TCR beta chain described here comes from a study of blood T cells in healthy people across ages. Study-wide results and limits: Across samples, TCR beta diversity tracked strongly with naive T cell percentage.

In regard to this clonotype: What it recognizes is unknown.

It was with a sample-barcoded 5' primer and a J-beta primer mix that a second PCR of roughly 7 to 12 cycles was run. Each cDNA was tagged by a template-switch adaptor containing 12 random nucleotides. From the 5' RACE reads, TCRdb called clonotypes with MiXCR, one entry per CDR3 protein. The repertoire holds 760,000 or so distinct CDR3 sequences, with more than 20% as singletons. These data were also filed under a second study, of T cells of mothers and their children.

Sequenced material: blood. The TCR originated in a boy younger than 18 in good health.

Written as DNA, the CDR3 is TGTGCCAGCAGGGTAGCGAGTAATACTGAAGCTTTCTTT. Its protein is CASRVASNTEAFF. The chain combines TRBV5-4 with TRBJ1-1; D ambiguous. Germline CDR1 is SGHNT and CDR2 is YYREEE (reference sequence). Trimming cost V 5 bases and J 5 bases, with 13 bases left between them. The CDR3 is made up of 13 amino acids.